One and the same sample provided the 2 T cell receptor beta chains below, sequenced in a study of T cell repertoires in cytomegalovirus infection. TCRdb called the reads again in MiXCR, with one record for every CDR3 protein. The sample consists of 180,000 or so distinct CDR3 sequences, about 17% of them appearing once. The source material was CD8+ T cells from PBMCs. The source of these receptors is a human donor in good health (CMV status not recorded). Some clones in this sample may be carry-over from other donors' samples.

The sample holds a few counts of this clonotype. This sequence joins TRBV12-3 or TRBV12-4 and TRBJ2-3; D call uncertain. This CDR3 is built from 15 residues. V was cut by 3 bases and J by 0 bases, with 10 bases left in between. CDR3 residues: CASSFGRTSTDTQYF. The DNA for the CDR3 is TGTGCCAGCAGTTTCGGCAGAACTAGCACAGATACGCAGTATTTT.

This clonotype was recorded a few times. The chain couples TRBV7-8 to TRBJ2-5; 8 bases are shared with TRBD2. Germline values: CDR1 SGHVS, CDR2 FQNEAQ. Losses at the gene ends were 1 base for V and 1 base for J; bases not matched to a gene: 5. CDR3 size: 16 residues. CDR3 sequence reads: CASSLEPAGGQETQYF. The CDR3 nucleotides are TGTGCCAGCAGCTTAGAACCGGCGGGGGGCCAAGAGACCCAGTACTTC.